The source of this T cell receptor (beta chain) is a study of neurological immune-mediated disorders. The authors made cDNA by 5'RACE with 10-nucleotide random UMIs. Every sequencing run gave over 160 million TCR-beta sequences, taken from 15-18 subjects. MiXCR, run by TCRdb on the 5' RACE reads, gives a single entry per CDR3 protein. The sample gives roughly 80,000 distinct CDR3 sequences, around 9.9% of which show up once; approximately 1.5% is in the top ten. This clonotype showed up many times. The antigen is undetermined. Study-level findings and limits: Expanded clones shared no identical CDR3 amino acid sequences across subjects, which suggested private TCR-beta repertoires in all groups. Multiple sclerosis was found to have the least TCR clonal expansion, below healthy controls, and HTLV-1-associated myelopathy the most.

The V and J ends lost 0 bases and 9 bases respectively, with 18 bases between them. Germline CDR1 reads DFQATT; CDR2 reads SNEGSKA (reference sequence). The CDR3 length is 16 residues. The sample taken for sequencing was PBMCs. This rearrangement joins TRBV20-1 to TRBJ1-6; D might be TRBD1 (5 bases). The source of this sequence is a middle-aged man in good health. Here the CDR3 DNA reads TGCAGTGCTAGAGATCCCGGGATAAGGGGATTTTCACCCCTCCACTTT. Translated, it gives CSARDPGIRGFSPLHF.